What follows are 29 T cell receptor beta chains derived from one specimen sequenced in a study of technical replicates of blood from several donors. This table comes from immunoSEQ multiplex PCR, and its TCRdb copy is limited to in-frame clones, with some not included. The sample records tens of thousands of clones, approximately 97% being singletons. Sequenced sample: T cells isolated from PBMCs. The receptors were sampled from a human donor in good health.

The rearrangement joins TRBV5-1 to TRBJ1-1; D not certain. The germline CDR1 and CDR2 sequences are SGHRS and YFSETQ. With 0 bases removed from V and 1 base from J, the gap between germline ends came to 7 bases. The CDR3 spans 14 residues. The CDR3 bases are TGCGCCAGCAGCTTGGGGGCAGCGAACACTGAAGCTTTCTTT. Amino acid sequence: CASSLGAANTEAFF. Drawing the rest from reference TRBV5-1 and TRBJ1-1, the complete variable domain is KAGVTQTPRYLIKTRGQQVTLSCSPISGHRSVSWYQQTPGQGLQFLFEYFSETQRNKGNFPGRFSGRQFSNSRSEMNVSTLELGDSALYLCASSLGAANTEAFFGQGTRLTVV.

The J gene is TRBJ2-7, the V gene TRBV7-8; 8 bases line up with TRBD2. V shed 5 bases and J 4 bases; nucleotides not matched to a gene: 10. Germline V gene lookup returns CDR1 SGHVS and CDR2 FQNEAQ. This CDR3 region has 15 residues. The CDR3 nucleotides read TGTGCCAGCAGCCGAACCGGGACTAGGCGTTACGAGCAGTACTTC. This codes for CASSRTGTRRYEQYF.

The chain is built from TRBV7-2 and TRBJ2-3, with D possibly TRBD2 on 5 matching bases. The germline V gene encodes CDR1 SGHTA and CDR2 FQGNSA. The CDR3 has 15 amino acids. Trimming removed 1 base at V and 7 bases at J, with 15 bases between. CDR3 DNA: TGTGCCAGCAGCTTAGGGGGAGTTAGGATCAATACGCAGTATTTT. It is translated as CASSLGGVRINTQYF. The full variable domain, rest sourced from reference TRBV7-2 and TRBJ2-3, is GAGVSQSPSNKVTEKGKDVELRCDPISGHTALYWYRQSLGQGLEFLIYFQGNSAPDKSGLPSDRFSAERTGGSVSTLTIQRTQQEDSAVYLCASSLGGVRINTQYFGPGTRLTVL.

The chain links TRBV6-5 to TRBJ2-3, with D tentatively TRBD2 (6 bases). CDR1 and CDR2 from the germline V gene are MNHEY and SVGAGI. The CDR3 is 12 amino acids. Deletions cut 0 bases from V and 10 bases from J, with 8 bases between. The CDR3 DNA reads as TGTGCCAGCAGTTACTCGGGGACTCCGCAGTATTTT. It translates to CASSYSGTPQYF.

The rearrangement uses TRBV19 and TRBJ1-3; D unclear. The germline CDR1 and CDR2 sequences are LNHDA and SQIVND (reference sequence). V dropped 2 bases and J dropped 0 bases, with 8 bases sitting between them. The CDR3 covers 15 residues. CDR3 in amino acids: CASSIPANSGNTIYF. The CDR3 DNA is TGTGCCAGTAGTATACCTGCGAACTCTGGAAACACCATATATTTT.

This clone was found once. The chain's CDR3 is CASTQQRNTEAFF. In nucleotides, the CDR3 is TGTGCCAGCACACAACAGAGAAACACTGAAGCTTTCTTT. The gene calls are TRBV13 and TRBJ1-1, with D unresolved. Looked up from germline, CDR1 is PRHDT and CDR2 is FYEKMQ (reference sequence). V lost 7 bases, J lost 2 bases, and 11 bases lay in between. The CDR3 has 13 residues.

This chain connects TRBV29-1 to TRBJ2-2; 8 nucleotides agree with TRBD1. Losses at the gene ends were 7 bases for V and 4 bases for J; bases not matched to a gene: 5. The germline V gene has CDR1 SQVTM and CDR2 ANQGSEA. This CDR3 contains 13 residues. The CDR3 DNA reads as TGCAGCGCAGGGGACAGGTCCACCGGGGAGCTGTTTTTT. This codes for CSAGDRSTGELFF.

The chain is built from TRBV11-2 and TRBJ2-5; no firm D call. This CDR3 is built from 12 residues. Deletions cut 4 bases from V and 5 bases from J, with 8 bases between. Germline V gene sequence: CDR1 SGHAT, CDR2 FQNNGV. CDR3 amino acids: CASSSSSETQYF. CDR3 sequence (DNA): TGTGCCAGCAGCTCTTCGTCCGAGACCCAGTACTTC.

The V and J genes are TRBV5-6 and TRBJ1-6; D is uncertain. The germline V gene has CDR1 SGHDT and CDR2 YYEEEE. This CDR3 is built from 13 residues. Trimming shortened V by 2 bases and J by 4 bases, and 4 bases separated the two germline ends. For the CDR3, the DNA is TGTGCCAGCAGCTTCACTTATAATTCACCCCTCCACTTT. Translating gives CASSFTYNSPLHF.

The V call is TRBV18, the J call TRBJ2-7; possible D gene TRBD1, 6 bases. V lost 2 bases to trimming and J lost 5 bases, with 16 bases between them. Germline assignment: CDR1 KGHSH and CDR2 LQKENI. The CDR3 length is 15 residues. The CDR3 DNA reads TGTGCCAGCTCACCAACAACAGGGATAAGAGACGAGCAGTACTTC. Protein sequence: CASSPTTGIRDEQYF.

The chain recombines TRBV5-1 with TRBJ2-7; 11 nucleotides agree with TRBD2. The CDR3 consists of 17 residues. J lost 3 bases, V lost 6 bases, and 14 bases had no gene match. Germline CDR1 SGHRS, CDR2 YFSETQ. Here the CDR3 reads CASTARRTTSGVYEQYF. The CDR3 DNA sequence: TGCGCCAGCACAGCCCGACGAACGACTAGCGGGGTCTACGAGCAGTACTTC.

CDR3 sequence reads: CASSLGVGRGSYEQYF. CDR3 DNA: TGTGCCAGCAGCTTGGGAGTCGGGAGGGGCTCCTACGAGCAGTACTTC. V is TRBV5-6 and J is TRBJ2-7; 8 bases fit TRBD2. V lost 0 bases, J lost 0 bases, and 5 bases stayed unmatched. Germline lookup yields CDR1 SGHDT and CDR2 YYEEEE. The CDR3 extends over 16 amino acids. Full variable domain (outside the CDR3, taken from reference TRBV5-6 and TRBJ2-7): DAGVTQSPTHLIKTRGQQVTLRCSPKSGHDTVSWYQQALGQGPQFIFQYYEEEERQRGNFPDRFSGHQFPNYSSELNVNALLLGDSALYLCASSLGVGRGSYEQYFGPGTRLTVT.

The chain is built from TRBV5-1 and TRBJ1-1; TRBD1 agrees at 8 bases. CDR3 length equals 15 residues. The germline V gene has CDR1 SGHRS and CDR2 YFSETQ. The V and J ends lost 4 bases and 4 bases, in that order; junction bases with no gene match: 9. The CDR3 region has the DNA TGCGCCAGCAGCGAAGGACAGGGCAAGAGCACTGAAGCTTTCTTT. Translating it yields CASSEGQGKSTEAFF.

This rearrangement joins TRBV18 to TRBJ1-1; D is ambiguous. V lost 4 bases and J lost 4, with 13 bases in between. From germline, CDR1 is KGHSH and CDR2 LQKENI. The CDR3 length is 14 residues. The CDR3 sequence: CASSLGPEGTEAFF. CDR3 coding DNA: TGTGCCAGCTCACTCGGCCCTGAGGGCACTGAAGCTTTCTTT.

V is TRBV9 and J is TRBJ2-1, with 10 bases aligning to TRBD2. This CDR3 spans 17 amino acids. V was pared by 0 bases and J by 5 bases, with 8 bases of the junction left unmatched. Germline loops: CDR1 SGDLS, CDR2 YYNGEE. CDR3 bases: TGTGCCAGCAGCGTAGCTGGGGCTAGCGGGAGAAACAATGAGCAGTTCTTC. Amino acids: CASSVAGASGRNNEQFF.

The chain recombines TRBV10-3 with TRBJ1-4, with a possible D match to TRBD1 (6 bases). The CDR3 runs to 15 residues. The V and J ends lost 4 bases and 5 bases respectively, with 14 bases between them. The germline V gene has CDR1 ENHRY and CDR2 SYGVKD. This CDR3 reads CAISAHGTSNEKLFF. For the CDR3, the DNA is TGTGCCATCAGTGCGCACGGGACAAGCAATGAAAAACTGTTTTTT.

The chain couples TRBV7-9 to TRBJ2-7, with a possible D match to TRBD2 (7 bases). The V end was cut by 5 bases, the J end by 4 bases, with 21 bases between. Germline V CDR1 and CDR2: SEHNR, FQNEAQ (reference sequence). The CDR3 has 16 residues. The DNA of the CDR3 is TGTGCCAGCAGCCCGAGAGGGGGGACTACCTTGTACGAGCAGTACTTC. As protein: CASSPRGGTTLYEQYF.

The chain recombines TRBV5-1 with TRBJ1-2; 8 nucleotides line up with TRBD1. The V segment lost 7 bases and the J segment 4 bases; nucleotides outside the gene matches: 9. The V gene's germline CDR1 is SGHRS and CDR2 YFSETQ. The CDR3 consists of 14 residues. CDR3 nucleotide sequence: TGCGCCAGCGGCTCAGGGGACAGGAGCTATGGCTACACCTTC. This codes for CASGSGDRSYGYTF.

The V gene is TRBV4-2, the J gene TRBJ2-7, with 10 bases fitting TRBD2. This CDR3 region has 16 residues. V was pared by 0 bases and J by 6 bases, with 8 bases of the junction left unmatched. Looked up from germline, CDR1 is LGHNA and CDR2 is YNFKEQ. Here the CDR3 DNA reads TGTGCCAGCAGCCAAGAGAGCCCTAGCGGGAGCTCCGAGCAGTACTTC. Translating it yields CASSQESPSGSSEQYF.

This chain uses TRBV10-3 with TRBJ2-3, with TRBD2 matching 12 bases. The germline gives CDR1 ENHRY, CDR2 SYGVKD. This CDR3 contains 15 residues. V trimming: 8 bases; J trimming: 3 bases; junction bases outside the gene matches: 6. CDR3 residues: CAIGASGGATDTQYF. CDR3 sequence (DNA): TGTGCCATCGGGGCTAGCGGGGGGGCGACAGATACGCAGTATTTT.

The chain combines TRBV2 with TRBJ1-1, with D maybe TRBD1 (6 bases). Germline CDR1 and CDR2: SNHLY and FYNNEI. The V end lost 5 bases, the J end lost 8 bases, and 21 bases lay between the germline ends. The CDR3 totals 15 residues. The CDR3 DNA follows: TGTGCCAGCAGTCGGTTGGACAGCCAATTTGGGGAAGCTTTCTTT. It encodes CASSRLDSQFGEAFF.

The chain recombines TRBV5-6 with TRBJ1-4; TRBD1 matches at 8 bases. Germline trimming cut 2 bases from V and 7 bases from J; bases unmatched to any gene: 7. This CDR3 spans 15 amino acids. Germline loops: CDR1 SGHDT, CDR2 YYEEEE. For the CDR3, the DNA is TGTGCCAGCAGCTTAATCTCAGGGGGCGTTGAAAAACTGTTTTTT. Translation gives CASSLISGGVEKLFF.

V and J are TRBV9 and TRBJ1-1; 7 bases are a match to TRBD1. In germline, CDR1 is SGDLS, CDR2 YYNGEE. Unmatched junction bases numbered 2, after V lost 3 bases and J lost 0 bases. The CDR3 covers 14 residues. CDR3 residues: CASSGGQLNTEAFF. The CDR3 DNA reads as TGTGCCAGCAGCGGGGGACAGCTGAACACTGAAGCTTTCTTT.

The CDR3: CASQGQGAYNEQFF. In DNA form, the CDR3 reads TGTGCCAGCCAGGGACAGGGCGCATACAATGAGCAGTTCTTC. The chain uses TRBV28 and TRBJ2-1; TRBD1 aligns across 9 bases. The CDR3 has 14 residues. Per germline, CDR1 MDHEN and CDR2 SYDVKM. V lost 8 bases and J lost 4; bases outside the gene matches: 6.

The chain joins TRBV5-1 to TRBJ1-1, with D perhaps matching TRBD1 (5 bases). This CDR3 spans 13 amino acids. Germline-derived CDR1 and CDR2 are SGHRS and YFSETQ. With 1 base removed from V and 3 bases from J, the gap between germline ends came to 7 bases. The CDR3 DNA reads as TGCGCCAGCAGCTTGTTAGGGGACACTGAAGCTTTCTTT. This gives the protein CASSLLGDTEAFF.

The chain has TRBV27 and TRBJ1-5, with D perhaps matching TRBD1 (6 bases). Germline loops: CDR1 MNHEY, CDR2 SMNVEV (reference sequence). The length of the CDR3 is 13 residues. Trimming took off 8 bases at V and 7 bases at J, with 15 bases between the two ends. The CDR3 region has the DNA TGTGCCAGCCGAACAGGGTTAGGGCAGCCCCAGCATTTT. The encoded protein is CASRTGLGQPQHF.

V gene TRBV7-9 combines with J gene TRBJ1-2; D is undetermined. Germline V CDR1 and CDR2: SEHNR, FQNEAQ (reference sequence). The V gene lost 1 base and the J gene lost 6 bases, with 6 bases spanning the gap. There are 12 residues in the CDR3. CDR3: CASSLVRDGYTF. As DNA, the CDR3 is TGTGCCAGCAGCTTAGTGCGGGATGGCTACACCTTC.

V and J are TRBV7-9 and TRBJ2-7, with D possibly matching TRBD2 (6 bases). Germline lookup yields CDR1 SEHNR and CDR2 FQNEAQ (reference sequence). This CDR3 contains 13 residues. Trimming cost V 3 bases and J 6 bases, with 12 bases left between them. CDR3 nucleotides: TGTGCCAGCAGCTTGGGAGGACCCCTCGAGCAGTACTTC. Residues: CASSLGGPLEQYF. The variable domain in full, with the rest retrieved from reference TRBV7-9 and TRBJ2-7, is DTGVSQNPRHKITKRGQNVTFRCDPISEHNRLYWYRQTLGQGPEFLTYFQNEAQLEKSRLLSDRFSAERPKGSFSTLEIQRTEQGDSAMYLCASSLGGPLEQYFGPGTRLTVT.

The chain combines TRBV5-1 with TRBJ1-1; possible D gene TRBD1, 5 bases. The CDR3 has 14 amino acids. Germline V gives CDR1 SGHRS, CDR2 YFSETQ. Trimming shortened V by 4 bases and J by 1 base, and 11 bases separated the two germline ends. In nucleotides, the CDR3 is TGCGCCAGCAGCCCGGATGGACAGAACACTGAAGCTTTCTTT. Protein sequence: CASSPDGQNTEAFF. The variable domain in full, completed from reference TRBV5-1 and TRBJ1-1, reads KAGVTQTPRYLIKTRGQQVTLSCSPISGHRSVSWYQQTPGQGLQFLFEYFSETQRNKGNFPGRFSGRQFSNSRSEMNVSTLELGDSALYLCASSPDGQNTEAFFGQGTRLTVV.